This TCR beta chain is drawn from a study of blood T cell repertoires in COVID-19. On the study more broadly: The United States, Italy and Spain were the sources of the acute and convalescent COVID-19 samples.

Among Cohort 3 donors, those recovered had two negative PCRs, clearance, or symptom resolution. Authors' data handling: Amplified reference gene primers provided the basis for estimating nucleated cell counts. Sequencing was performed with immunoSEQ multiplex PCR; in TCRdb, only in-frame clones are kept and a portion is missing. Clone size and V and J calls were adopted from that table, with D and trimming inferred from the DNA. The repertoire holds some 340,000 clones, with 80% to 90% as singletons. Trimming left V 0 bases short and J 10 bases short, with 18 bases between. The CDR3 is 15 residues long. Germline V gene data show CDR1 as KGHSH and CDR2 as LQKENI.

This TCR came from a woman younger than 45 who had recovered from COVID-19. Material for sequencing was PBMCs or T cells enriched from blood (not recorded which). The rearrangement uses TRBV18 and TRBJ2-5; a possible D gene is TRBD2 (7 bases). This CDR3 is CASSPPGGAPSIQYF. The CDR3 nucleotides are TGTGCCAGCTCACCACCGGGGGGGGCCCCCAGTATCCAGTACTTC. Combining the CDR3 with reference TRBV18 and TRBJ2-5 gives the whole variable domain NAGVMQNPRHLVRRRGQEARLRCSPMKGHSHVYWYRQLPEEGLKFMVYLQKENIIDESGMPKERFSAEFPKEGPSILRIQQVVRGDSAAYFCASSPPGGAPSIQYFGPGTRLLVL.